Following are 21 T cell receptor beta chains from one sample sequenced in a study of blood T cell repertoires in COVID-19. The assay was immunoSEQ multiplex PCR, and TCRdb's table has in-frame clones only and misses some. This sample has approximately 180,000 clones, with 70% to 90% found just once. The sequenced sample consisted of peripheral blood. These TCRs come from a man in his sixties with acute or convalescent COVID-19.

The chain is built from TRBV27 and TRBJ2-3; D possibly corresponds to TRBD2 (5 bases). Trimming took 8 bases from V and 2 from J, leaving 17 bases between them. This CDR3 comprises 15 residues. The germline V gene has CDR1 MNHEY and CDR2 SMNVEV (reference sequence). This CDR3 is CASAQFGLNTDTQYF. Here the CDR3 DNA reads TGTGCCAGCGCCCAGTTCGGACTTAACACAGATACGCAGTATTTT.

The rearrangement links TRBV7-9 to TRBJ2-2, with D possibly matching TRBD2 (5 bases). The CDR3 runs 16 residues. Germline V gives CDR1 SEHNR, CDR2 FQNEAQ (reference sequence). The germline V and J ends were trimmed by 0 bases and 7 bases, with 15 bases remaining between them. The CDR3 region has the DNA TGTGCCAGCAGCTTAGCCGCACGGGGAGCTCGCGGGGAGCTGTTTTTT. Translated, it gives CASSLAARGARGELFF. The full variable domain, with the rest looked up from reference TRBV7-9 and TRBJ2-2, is DTGVSQNPRHKITKRGQNVTFRCDPISEHNRLYWYRQTLGQGPEFLTYFQNEAQLEKSRLLSDRFSAERPKGSFSTLEIQRTEQGDSAMYLCASSLAARGARGELFFGEGSRLTVL.

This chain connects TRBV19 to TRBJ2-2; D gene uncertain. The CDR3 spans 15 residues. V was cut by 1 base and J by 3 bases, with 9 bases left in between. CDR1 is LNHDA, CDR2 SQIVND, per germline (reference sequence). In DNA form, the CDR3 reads TGTGCCAGTAGTATAGGAGGTGGTCACACCGGGGAGCTGTTTTTT. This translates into CASSIGGGHTGELFF.

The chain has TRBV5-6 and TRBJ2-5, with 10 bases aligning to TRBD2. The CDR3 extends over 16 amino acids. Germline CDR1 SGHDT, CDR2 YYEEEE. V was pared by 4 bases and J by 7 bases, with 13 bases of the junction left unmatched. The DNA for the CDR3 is TGTGCCAGCAGCAGTGGACTAGCGGAGGTATTAGGGACCCAGTACTTC. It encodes CASSSGLAEVLGTQYF.

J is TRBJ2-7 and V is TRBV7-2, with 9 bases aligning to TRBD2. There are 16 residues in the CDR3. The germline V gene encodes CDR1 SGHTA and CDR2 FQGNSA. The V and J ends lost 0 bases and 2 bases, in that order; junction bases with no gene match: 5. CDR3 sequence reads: CASSLAAGGKPYEQYF. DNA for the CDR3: TGTGCCAGCAGCTTAGCGGCGGGAGGGAAGCCCTACGAGCAGTACTTC.

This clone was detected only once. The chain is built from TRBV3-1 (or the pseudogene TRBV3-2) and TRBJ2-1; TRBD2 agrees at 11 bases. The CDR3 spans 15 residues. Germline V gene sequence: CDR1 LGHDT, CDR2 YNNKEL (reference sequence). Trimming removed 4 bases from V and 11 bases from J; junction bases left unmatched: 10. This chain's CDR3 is CASSLLSTSGSKQFF. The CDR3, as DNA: TGTGCCAGCAGCCTACTCTCAACTAGCGGGAGTAAGCAGTTCTTC.

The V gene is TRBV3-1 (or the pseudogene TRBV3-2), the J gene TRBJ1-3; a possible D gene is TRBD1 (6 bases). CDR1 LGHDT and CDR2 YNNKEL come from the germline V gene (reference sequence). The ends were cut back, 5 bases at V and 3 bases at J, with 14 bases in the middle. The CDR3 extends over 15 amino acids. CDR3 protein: CASSSTGSYGNTIYF. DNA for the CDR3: TGTGCCAGCAGCTCTACAGGGAGTTATGGAAACACCATATATTTT.

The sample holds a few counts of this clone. The CDR3 spells CASSVEGQGRGEQYF. DNA of the CDR3: TGTGCCAGCAGCGTAGAGGGACAGGGGCGCGGGGAGCAGTACTTC. The V and J genes are TRBV9 and TRBJ2-7; 10 bases map to TRBD1. This CDR3 spans 15 amino acids. V shed 0 bases, J shed 7 bases, and the junction held 7 bases outside the gene matches. From germline, CDR1 is SGDLS and CDR2 YYNGEE.

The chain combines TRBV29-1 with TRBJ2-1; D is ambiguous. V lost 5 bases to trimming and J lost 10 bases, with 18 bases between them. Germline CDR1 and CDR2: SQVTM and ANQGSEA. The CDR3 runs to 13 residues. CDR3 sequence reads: CSVHSSLSREQFF. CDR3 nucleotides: TGCAGCGTTCATTCCTCCCTTTCGCGGGAGCAGTTCTTC.

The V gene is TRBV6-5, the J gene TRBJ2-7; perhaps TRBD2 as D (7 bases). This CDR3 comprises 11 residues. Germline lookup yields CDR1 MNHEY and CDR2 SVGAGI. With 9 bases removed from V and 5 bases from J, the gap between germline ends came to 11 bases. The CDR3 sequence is CASQGGDEQYF. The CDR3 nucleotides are TGTGCCAGTCAAGGGGGGGACGAGCAGTACTTC.

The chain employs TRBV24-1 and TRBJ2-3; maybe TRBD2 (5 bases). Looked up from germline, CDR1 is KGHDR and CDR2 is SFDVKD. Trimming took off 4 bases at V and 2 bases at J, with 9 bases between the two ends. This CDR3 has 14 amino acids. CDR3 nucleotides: TGTGCCACCAGTGACACTAGAAACACAGATACGCAGTATTTT. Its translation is CATSDTRNTDTQYF.

This CDR3 reads CASSALGGGNYNEQFF. The CDR3 DNA reads TGTGCCAGCAGCGCACTCGGGGGAGGGAACTACAATGAGCAGTTCTTC. V and J are TRBV2 and TRBJ2-1; TRBD2 agrees at 7 bases. The CDR3 has 16 residues. V shed 6 bases, J shed 3 bases, and the junction held 11 bases outside the gene matches. The germline gives CDR1 SNHLY, CDR2 FYNNEI.

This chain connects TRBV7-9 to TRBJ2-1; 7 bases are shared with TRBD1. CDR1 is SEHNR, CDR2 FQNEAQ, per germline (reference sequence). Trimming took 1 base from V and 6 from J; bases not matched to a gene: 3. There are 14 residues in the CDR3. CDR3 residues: CASSLEGALNEQFF. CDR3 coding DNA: TGTGCCAGCAGCTTAGAGGGGGCCCTCAATGAGCAGTTCTTC.

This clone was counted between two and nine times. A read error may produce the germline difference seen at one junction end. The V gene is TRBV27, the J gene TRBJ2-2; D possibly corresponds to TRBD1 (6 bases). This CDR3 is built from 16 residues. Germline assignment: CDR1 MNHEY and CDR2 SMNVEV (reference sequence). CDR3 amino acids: CASSSTRTAKTGELFF. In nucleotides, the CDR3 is TGTGCCAGCAGTTCGACCAGGACAGCGAAAACCGGGGAGCTGTTTTTT.

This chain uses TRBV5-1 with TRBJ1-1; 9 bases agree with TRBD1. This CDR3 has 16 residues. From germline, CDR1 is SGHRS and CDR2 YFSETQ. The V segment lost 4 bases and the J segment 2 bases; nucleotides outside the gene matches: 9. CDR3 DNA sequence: TGCGCCAGCAGCACCGGGACAGGGACCAGAAACACTGAAGCTTTCTTT. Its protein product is CASSTGTGTRNTEAFF.

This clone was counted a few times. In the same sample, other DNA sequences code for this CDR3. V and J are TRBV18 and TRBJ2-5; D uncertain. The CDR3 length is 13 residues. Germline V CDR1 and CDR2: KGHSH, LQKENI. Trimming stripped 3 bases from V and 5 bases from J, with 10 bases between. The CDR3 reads CASSPSPGETQYF. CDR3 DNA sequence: TGTGCCAGCTCACCCAGCCCCGGGGAGACCCAGTACTTC.

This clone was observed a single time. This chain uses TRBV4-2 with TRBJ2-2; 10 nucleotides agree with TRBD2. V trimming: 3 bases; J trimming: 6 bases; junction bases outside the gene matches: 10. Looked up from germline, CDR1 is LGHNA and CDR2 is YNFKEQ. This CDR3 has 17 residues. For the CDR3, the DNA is TGTGCCAGCAGCCAGAGGGGTAGCGGGAGGTCCGCCGGGGAGCTGTTTTTT. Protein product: CASSQRGSGRSAGELFF.

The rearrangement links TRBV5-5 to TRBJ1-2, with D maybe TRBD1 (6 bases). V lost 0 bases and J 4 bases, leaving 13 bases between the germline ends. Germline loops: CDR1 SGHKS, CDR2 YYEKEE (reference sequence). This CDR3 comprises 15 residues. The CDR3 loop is CASSLGAGVVYGYTF. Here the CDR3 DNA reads TGTGCCAGCAGCTTGGGGGCAGGGGTGGTCTATGGCTACACCTTC.

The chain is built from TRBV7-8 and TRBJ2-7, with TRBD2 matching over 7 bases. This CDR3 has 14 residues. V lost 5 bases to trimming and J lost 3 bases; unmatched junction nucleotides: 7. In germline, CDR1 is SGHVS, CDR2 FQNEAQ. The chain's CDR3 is CASSPGGGFYEQYF. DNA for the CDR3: TGTGCCAGCAGCCCGGGGGGTGGGTTCTACGAGCAGTACTTC.

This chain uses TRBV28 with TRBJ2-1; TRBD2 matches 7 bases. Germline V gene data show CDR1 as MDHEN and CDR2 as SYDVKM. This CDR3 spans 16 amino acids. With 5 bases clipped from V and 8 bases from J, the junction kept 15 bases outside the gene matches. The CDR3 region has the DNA TGTGCCAGCAGTATCATGACCGGACTAGAAATAGATGAGCAGTTCTTC. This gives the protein CASSIMTGLEIDEQFF.

The CDR3 spells CASSADFSPTDTQYF. CDR3 nucleotides: TGTGCCAGCAGCGCCGACTTTTCCCCCACAGATACGCAGTATTTT. The chain links TRBV2 to TRBJ2-3; D gene unclear. The CDR3 spans 15 residues. The V end lost 6 bases, the J end lost 2 bases, and 15 bases lay between the germline ends. In germline, CDR1 is SNHLY, CDR2 FYNNEI.